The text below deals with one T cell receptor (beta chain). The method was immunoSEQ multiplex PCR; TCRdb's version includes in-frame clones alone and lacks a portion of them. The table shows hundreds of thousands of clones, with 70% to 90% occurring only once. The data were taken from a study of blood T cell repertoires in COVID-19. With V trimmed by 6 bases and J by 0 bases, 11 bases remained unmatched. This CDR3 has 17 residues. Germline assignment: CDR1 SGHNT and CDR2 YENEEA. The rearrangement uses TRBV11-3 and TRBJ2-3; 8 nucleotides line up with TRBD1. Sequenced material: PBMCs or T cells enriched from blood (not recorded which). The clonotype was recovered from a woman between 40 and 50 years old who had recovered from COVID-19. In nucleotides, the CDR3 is TGTGCCAGCAGTTTCGGGACAGGTGTTTCTAGCACAGATACGCAGTATTTT. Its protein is CASSFGTGVSSTDTQYF.